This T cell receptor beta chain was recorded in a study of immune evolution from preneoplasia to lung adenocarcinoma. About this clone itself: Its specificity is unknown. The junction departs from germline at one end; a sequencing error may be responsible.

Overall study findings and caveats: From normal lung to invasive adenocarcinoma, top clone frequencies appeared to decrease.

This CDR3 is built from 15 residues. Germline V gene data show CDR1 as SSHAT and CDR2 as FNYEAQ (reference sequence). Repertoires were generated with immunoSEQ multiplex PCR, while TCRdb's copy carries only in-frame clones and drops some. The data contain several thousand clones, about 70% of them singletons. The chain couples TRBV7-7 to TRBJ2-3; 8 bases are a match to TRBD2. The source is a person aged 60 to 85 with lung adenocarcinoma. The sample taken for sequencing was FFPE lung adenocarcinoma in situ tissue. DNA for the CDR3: TGTGCTAGCAGCTTTAGCGGGGCTAGCACAGATACGCAGTATTTT. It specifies CASSFSGASTDTQYF.